These T cell receptor beta chains were read from a single sample in a study of blood T cell repertoires in COVID-19. This table comes from immunoSEQ multiplex PCR, and its TCRdb copy is limited to in-frame clones, with some not included. Of fewer than 30,000 clones detected, 90% to 95% appear once; the ten largest clones hold 15% to 20%. Sequenced sample: peripheral blood. The receptors stem from a human donor with active COVID-19. The donor label of this sample is uncertain. Both conserved end residues are part of each CDR3. D genes are given only for firm matches. The size entry is marked missing in some rows and otherwise reads once, few, many or a size class.

J: TRBJ2-1; size: NA; V: TRBV9; D: NA; DNA: TGTGCCAGCAGCGTAGAGAAACAGGGAGCTTCGGCTTACAATGAGCAGTTCTTC; CDR3: CASSVEKQGASAYNEQFF
J: TRBJ1-5; size: NA; V: TRBV12-5; D: TRBD1; DNA: TGTGCTAGTGGTTTAGGGACAGGGATTAATCAGCCCCAGCATTTT; CDR3: CASGLGTGINQPQHF
J: TRBJ1-3; size: NA; V: TRBV7-9; D: NA; DNA: TGTGCCAGCAGCTTATACCCCTCGGCGGCGTACTCTGGAAACACCATATATTTT; CDR3: CASSLYPSAAYSGNTIYF
J: TRBJ2-7; size: NA; V: TRBV7-9; D: NA; DNA: TGTGCCAGCAGCTTATTCCTCTACGAGCAGTACTTC; CDR3: CASSLFLYEQYF
J: TRBJ1-6; size: NA; V: TRBV27; D: TRBD1; DNA: TGTGCCAGCAGTTTGCGACCGGGACAGGCTAATTCACCCCTCCACTTT; CDR3: CASSLRPGQANSPLHF
J: TRBJ1-1; size: NA; V: TRBV27; D: NA; DNA: TGTGCCAGCAGAGATAGGGGGGGGACTGAAGCTTTCTTT; CDR3: CASRDRGGTEAFF
J: TRBJ2-7; size: NA; V: TRBV6-1; D: TRBD2; DNA: TGTGCCAGCAGTGAAGGAAGCGGGAGTTGGAACGAGCAGTACTTC; CDR3: CASSEGSGSWNEQYF
J: TRBJ2-7; size: once; V: TRBV14; D: TRBD1; DNA: TGTGCCAGCAGCCCTACCGGGACAGGGAGATACGAGCAGTACTTC; CDR3: CASSPTGTGRYEQYF
J: TRBJ2-1; size: NA; V: TRBV9; D: TRBD2; DNA: TGTGCCAGCAGCCAGGGGATCCGGGGGGGTGGCGATGAGCAGTTCTTC; CDR3: CASSQGIRGGGDEQFF
J: TRBJ2-4; size: NA; V: TRBV6-5; D: TRBD2; DNA: TGTGCCAGCACCGCTAGCGGGGGGAGGAACATTCAGTACTTC; CDR3: CASTASGGRNIQYF
J: TRBJ2-1; size: once; V: TRBV5-4; D: TRBD2; DNA: TGTGCCAGCAGCTTGGGGGGGCTAGCGGGAGAGAGCAATGAGCAGTTCTTC; CDR3: CASSLGGLAGESNEQFF
J: TRBJ2-1; size: NA; V: TRBV12-3/TRBV12-4; D: NA; DNA: TGTGCCAGCAAATCGGGGGGCAAAGGGCAGTTCTTC; CDR3: CASKSGGKGQFF
J: TRBJ2-3; size: NA; V: TRBV12-3/TRBV12-4; D: NA; DNA: TGTGCCAGCAGTTTTTCGCGTCACGAGTATTTT; CDR3: CASSFSRHEYF
J: TRBJ1-3; size: NA; V: TRBV19; D: NA; DNA: TGTGCCAGTAGGCCGAAGGGAGCTGGAAACACCATATATTTT; CDR3: CASRPKGAGNTIYF
J: TRBJ1-2; size: once; V: TRBV5-1; D: TRBD1; DNA: TGCGCCAGCAGCTTTGGGGGACAGGATTTTTATGGCTACACCTTC; CDR3: CASSFGGQDFYGYTF
J: TRBJ2-2; size: NA; V: TRBV19; D: TRBD2; DNA: TGTGCCAGTAGGGGAGGGGCCGGGGAGCTGTTTTTT; CDR3: CASRGGAGELFF
J: TRBJ2-1; size: NA; V: TRBV27; D: TRBD1; DNA: TGTGCCAGCAGTTCAACGGGACAGGGGGTCCTAAATGAGCAGTTCTTC; CDR3: CASSSTGQGVLNEQFF
J: TRBJ1-5; size: NA; V: TRBV30; D: NA; DNA: TGTGCCTGGAGTGGAAGGGGGAACAATCAGCCCCAGCATTTT; CDR3: CAWSGRGNNQPQHF
J: TRBJ1-5; size: once; V: TRBV6-1; D: TRBD1; DNA: TGTGCCAGCAGTGAAGCGGGGGGACAGGCTAGCAATCAGCCCCAGCATTTT; CDR3: CASSEAGGQASNQPQHF
J: TRBJ2-5; size: NA; V: TRBV7-7; D: TRBD2; DNA: TGTGCCAGCAGCTCCCTACCGACTAGCGGGAGGAGTGAGACCCAGTACTTC; CDR3: CASSSLPTSGRSETQYF
J: TRBJ2-5; size: few; V: TRBV7-3; D: TRBD1; DNA: TGTGCCAGCAGCCCCGCGGGGGGACAGGGGGAGACCCAGTACTTC; CDR3: CASSPAGGQGETQYF
J: TRBJ2-3; size: once; V: TRBV28; D: TRBD2; DNA: TGTGCCAGCAGTCTCGGGGGGAACACAGATACGCAGTATTTT; CDR3: CASSLGGNTDTQYF
J: TRBJ1-5; size: NA; V: TRBV19; D: NA; DNA: TGTGCCAGTAGTATGGGAACAGGAGATAATCAGCCCCAGCATTTT; CDR3: CASSMGTGDNQPQHF
J: TRBJ2-7; size: NA; V: TRBV13; D: NA; DNA: TGTGCCAGCAGCACTCACAGGACGTCCTACGAGCAGTACTTC; CDR3: CASSTHRTSYEQYF
J: TRBJ1-6; size: NA; V: TRBV7-8; D: NA; DNA: TGTGCCAGCAGCCTCGGACAGAATTCACCCCTCCACTTT; CDR3: CASSLGQNSPLHF
J: TRBJ2-2; size: NA; V: TRBV21-1; D: NA; DNA: TGTGCCAGCCAACCGGAGGAGGGAATTAACGGGGAGCTGTTTTTT; CDR3: CASQPEEGINGELFF
J: TRBJ2-1; size: NA; V: TRBV12-5; D: TRBD2; DNA: TGTGCTAGTGGTTTGCCTCACGCGGGGACTAGCGGGAGACTAGGGGGGCAGTTCTTC; CDR3: CASGLPHAGTSGRLGGQFF
J: TRBJ2-7; size: once; V: TRBV30; D: TRBD1; DNA: TGTGCCTGCTCGACAGGGCCCTACGAGCAGTACTTC; CDR3: CACSTGPYEQYF
J: TRBJ1-2; size: NA; V: TRBV29-1; D: TRBD1; DNA: TGCAGCGCCAGTTTCACCGGGACAGGGGGCCTAGGCTACACCTTC; CDR3: CSASFTGTGGLGYTF
J: TRBJ2-3; size: NA; V: TRBV11-3; D: NA; DNA: TGTGCCAGCAGCCCCCTCGGGGGTAAGGCAGATACGCAGTATTTT; CDR3: CASSPLGGKADTQYF
J: TRBJ2-7; size: NA; V: TRBV15; D: NA; DNA: TGTGCCACCAGCAGAGACGCAGACCGGGACAACTCCTACGAGCAGTACTTC; CDR3: CATSRDADRDNSYEQYF
J: TRBJ2-7; size: NA; V: TRBV10-2; D: NA; DNA: TGCGCCAGCAGTGTATTTCAGGGAGGCCCCTACGAGCAGTACTTC; CDR3: CASSVFQGGPYEQYF
J: TRBJ2-1; size: NA; V: TRBV4-2; D: TRBD2; DNA: TGTGCCAGCAGCCAAGATCTGGCTAGCGGGGGGCCCGTCTACGTCTTC; CDR3: CASSQDLASGGPVYVF
J: TRBJ1-3; size: NA; V: TRBV5-1; D: NA; DNA: TGCGCCAGCAGCTCCGGCGGCTCTGGAAACACCATATATTTT; CDR3: CASSSGGSGNTIYF
J: TRBJ2-5; size: NA; V: TRBV11-2; D: TRBD2; DNA: TGTGCCAGCAGCTTAGATAGCGGGGGGGGAGAGACCCAGTACTTC; CDR3: CASSLDSGGGETQYF
J: TRBJ1-4; size: NA; V: TRBV25-1; D: NA; DNA: TGTGCCAGTTACGGTGAAAAACTGTTTTTT; CDR3: CASYGEKLFF
J: TRBJ1-1; size: NA; V: TRBV9; D: TRBD1; DNA: TGTGCCAGCAGCGCAGCGACAGGGCCCCAAGATTTAGCTTTCTTT; CDR3: CASSAATGPQDLAFF
J: TRBJ1-2; size: NA; V: TRBV25-1; D: NA; DNA: TGTGCCAGCAGTGAGCCTGGACAGTACTATGGCTACACCTTC; CDR3: CASSEPGQYYGYTF
J: TRBJ2-7; size: NA; V: TRBV6-5; D: NA; DNA: TGTGCCAGCACAGGGTTGACAGGAGGTGCCTACGAGCAGTACTTC; CDR3: CASTGLTGGAYEQYF
J: TRBJ2-7; size: NA; V: TRBV6-2/TRBV6-3; D: TRBD2; DNA: TGTGCCAGCACCCCCGGGGGGGGTCGGAACGAGCAGTACTTC; CDR3: CASTPGGGRNEQYF
J: TRBJ1-6; size: NA; V: TRBV9; D: NA; DNA: TGTGCCAGCAGCGTAGAGGCAGGATTCTCACCCCTCCACTTT; CDR3: CASSVEAGFSPLHF
J: TRBJ2-7; size: NA; V: TRBV30; D: NA; DNA: TGTGCCTGGAGGGATGGACGGCAGGGCTACGAGCAGTACTTC; CDR3: CAWRDGRQGYEQYF
J: TRBJ2-5; size: NA; V: TRBV3-1/TRBV3-2; D: TRBD2; DNA: TGTGCCAGCAGCCAAATTGTATCTAGCGGCCTCCAAGAGACCCAGTACTTC; CDR3: CASSQIVSSGLQETQYF
J: TRBJ2-1; size: NA; V: TRBV18; D: NA; DNA: TGTGCCAGCTCACCAGGAGGTGAGCAGTTCTTC; CDR3: CASSPGGEQFF
J: TRBJ2-7; size: once; V: TRBV3-1/TRBV3-2; D: TRBD2; DNA: TGTGCCAGCAGCCAAGAAGTAGCGGGGGCCAGCCACGAGCAGTACTTC; CDR3: CASSQEVAGASHEQYF
J: TRBJ2-6; size: NA; V: TRBV3-1/TRBV3-2; D: NA; DNA: TGTGCCAGCAGCCAAGAGCGAGCCTCTGGGGCCAACGTCCTGACTTTC; CDR3: CASSQERASGANVLTF
J: TRBJ2-7; size: NA; V: TRBV6-5; D: TRBD1; DNA: TGTGCCAGCAGTTACAACCGGGACAGCAAGTTTTACGAGCAGTACTTC; CDR3: CASSYNRDSKFYEQYF
J: TRBJ2-5; size: NA; V: TRBV5-1; D: NA; DNA: TGCGCCAGCAGCTTGGCCCGGGAGACCCAGTACTTC; CDR3: CASSLARETQYF
J: TRBJ1-2; size: NA; V: TRBV29-1; D: NA; DNA: TGCAGCGCCGAGCCAGGGGACTATGGCTACACCTTC; CDR3: CSAEPGDYGYTF
J: TRBJ1-1; size: NA; V: TRBV7-8; D: NA; DNA: TGTGCCAGCAGCTTAATAGTGTCGGCGGACATGAACACTGAAGCTTTCTTT; CDR3: CASSLIVSADMNTEAFF
J: TRBJ2-1; size: once; V: TRBV27; D: NA; DNA: TGTGCCAGCAGTTTACCCCCCTCGAGGATGGATTACAATGAGCAGTTCTTC; CDR3: CASSLPPSRMDYNEQFF
J: TRBJ2-7; size: NA; V: TRBV9; D: TRBD1; DNA: TGTGCCAGCAGCGTAGGACAGGGGCCCTCCTACGAGCAGTACTTC; CDR3: CASSVGQGPSYEQYF
J: TRBJ2-7; size: NA; V: TRBV6-5; D: NA; DNA: TGTGCCAGCAGTTACTCGGGAGGGGGCGAGCAGTACTTC; CDR3: CASSYSGGGEQYF
J: TRBJ2-3; size: NA; V: TRBV28; D: TRBD1; DNA: TGTGCCAGCAGTTTTCGAAAACAGGGGCCCCAGCCTAGCACAGATACGCAGTATTTT; CDR3: CASSFRKQGPQPSTDTQYF